This TCR beta chain is drawn from a study of T cell clusters in autoimmune cytopenias. Study in general: Per sample, median TRB depth was approximately 52,000 reads, yielding a median roughly 2,400 distinct clonotypes.

Each sample's input was 250 ng genomic DNA, 30,000 to 45,000 genome equivalents. Whole-study results and caveats: TRB repertoire shifts in secondary cytopenia and chronic lymphocytic leukemia mostly reflected lymphoma, not autoimmunity. Healthy donors had roughly 3-fold more exclusive TRB clusters than active autoimmune hepatitis patients. The cluster-lack signature was not seen for secondary cytopenia versus chronic lymphocytic leukemia.

The germline V gene has CDR1 KGHSH and CDR2 LQKENI. The length of the CDR3 is 14 residues. TRB rearrangements were amplified by touch-down multiplex PCR with mixed TRB-A/B primers. Using the multiplex PCR reads, TCRdb records one entry per CDR3 protein without DNA. The table counts nearly 7,500 distinct CDR3 sequences; 3.5% lies in the top ten. According to its frequency, this clonotype is medium-sized. The antigen is not known. Sequenced sample: peripheral blood. The J gene is TRBJ2-3, the V gene TRBV18; checking the TCRdb D call of TRBD1 is not possible without DNA. This sequence was found in a human donor with an autoimmune cytopenia or autoimmune hepatitis (not recorded which). The CDR3 spells CASSETGVTDTQYF.